This paragraph covers one TCR beta chain sequence. Antigen: not known. The sample comes from a study of cytomegalovirus exposure and HLA in healthy donors. Study results and caveats: In a later analysis, HLA-associated beta chains showed higher expansion and lower generation probabilities than comparable chains.

The germline gives CDR1 MNHNS, CDR2 SASEGT. The CDR3 has 14 residues. Trimming cost V 6 bases and J 4 bases; bases outside gene matches: 5. Researchers ran the PCR with 60 Vbeta and 13 Jbeta primers. Produced via immunoSEQ multiplex PCR; TCRdb's table is partial and in-frame only. The sample lists 100,000 to 150,000 clones; around four fifths were seen once. The sample taken for sequencing was PBMCs. The chain has TRBV6-1 and TRBJ2-7; 11 positions agree with TRBD2. This sequence was found in a woman in her thirties or forties in good health and CMV-seropositive. CDR3 nucleotide sequence: TGTGCCAGCAGCCCCGGACTAGCGGGTTACGAGCAGTACTTC. Translated: CASSPGLAGYEQYF.